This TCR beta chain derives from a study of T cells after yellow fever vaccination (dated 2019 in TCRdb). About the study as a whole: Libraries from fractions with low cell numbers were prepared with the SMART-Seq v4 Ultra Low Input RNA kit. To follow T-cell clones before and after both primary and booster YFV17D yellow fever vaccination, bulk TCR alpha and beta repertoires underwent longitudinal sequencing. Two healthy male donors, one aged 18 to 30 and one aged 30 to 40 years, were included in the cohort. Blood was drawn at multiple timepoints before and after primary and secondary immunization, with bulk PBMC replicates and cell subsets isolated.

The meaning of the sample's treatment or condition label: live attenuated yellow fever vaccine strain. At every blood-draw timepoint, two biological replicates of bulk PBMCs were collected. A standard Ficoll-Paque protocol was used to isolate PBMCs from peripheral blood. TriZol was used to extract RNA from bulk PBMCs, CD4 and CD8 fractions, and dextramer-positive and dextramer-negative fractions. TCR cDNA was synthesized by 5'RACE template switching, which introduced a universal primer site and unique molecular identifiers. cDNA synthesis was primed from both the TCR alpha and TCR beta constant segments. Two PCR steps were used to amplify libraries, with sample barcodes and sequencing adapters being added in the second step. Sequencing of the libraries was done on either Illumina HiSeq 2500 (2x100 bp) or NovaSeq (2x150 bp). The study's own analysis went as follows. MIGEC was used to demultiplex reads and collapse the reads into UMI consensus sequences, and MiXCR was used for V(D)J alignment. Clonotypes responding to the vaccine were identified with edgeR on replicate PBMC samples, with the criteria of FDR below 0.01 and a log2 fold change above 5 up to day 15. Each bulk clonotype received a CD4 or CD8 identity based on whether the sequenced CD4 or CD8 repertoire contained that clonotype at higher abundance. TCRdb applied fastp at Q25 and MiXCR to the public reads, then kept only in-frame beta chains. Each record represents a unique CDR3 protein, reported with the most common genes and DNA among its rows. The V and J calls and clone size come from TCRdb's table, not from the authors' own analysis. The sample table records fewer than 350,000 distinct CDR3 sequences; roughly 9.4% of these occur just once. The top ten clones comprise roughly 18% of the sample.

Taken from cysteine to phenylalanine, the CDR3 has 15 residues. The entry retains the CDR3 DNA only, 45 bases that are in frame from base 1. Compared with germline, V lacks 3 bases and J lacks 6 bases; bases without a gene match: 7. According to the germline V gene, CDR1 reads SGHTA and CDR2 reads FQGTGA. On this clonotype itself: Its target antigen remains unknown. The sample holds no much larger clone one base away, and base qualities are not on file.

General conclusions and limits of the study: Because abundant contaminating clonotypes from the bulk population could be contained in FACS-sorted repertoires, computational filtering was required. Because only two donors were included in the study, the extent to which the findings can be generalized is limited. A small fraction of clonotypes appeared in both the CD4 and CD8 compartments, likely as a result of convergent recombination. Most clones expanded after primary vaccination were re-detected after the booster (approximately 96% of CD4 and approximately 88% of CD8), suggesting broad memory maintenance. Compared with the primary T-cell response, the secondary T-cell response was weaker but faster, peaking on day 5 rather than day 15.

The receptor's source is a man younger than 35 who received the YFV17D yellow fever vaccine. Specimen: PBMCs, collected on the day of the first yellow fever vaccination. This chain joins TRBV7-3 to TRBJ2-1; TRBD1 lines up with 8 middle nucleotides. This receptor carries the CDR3 CASSFTGGLGNEQFF. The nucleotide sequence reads TGTGCCAGCAGCTTCACAGGGGGATTAGGCAATGAGCAGTTCTTC.